The TCR beta chain under discussion was sequenced for a study of beta chain features in type 1 diabetes. Whole-study context: Examination of sorted cells across all samples involved roughly 100 million cells. Points from the study as a whole: Among all four CD4+ subsets, Type 1 diabetes patients had TCRB CDR3s that were moderately but significantly shorter. VDJ junctions from patients with type 1 diabetes contained fewer insertions and more deletions.

This clone was seen at least ten times. Antigen unknown. Of the isolated RNA, all was reverse transcribed, and so the sequenced material was expressed TCRB transcripts. Generated by immunoSEQ multiplex PCR, the TCRdb table keeps only in-frame clones and is missing some. This table has around 340,000 clones, approximately 9.9% appearing once. The CDR3 spans 12 residues. Trimming removed 4 bases at V and 8 bases at J, with 6 bases between. CDR1 is MDHEN, CDR2 SYDVKM, per germline. This sequence joins TRBV28 and TRBJ1-6; D unclear. This receptor was obtained from a man younger than 40 with type 1 diabetes. The specimen was central memory CD4+ T cells from blood. The CDR3 DNA reads as TGTGCCAGCAGTTCTACTCATTCACCCCTCCACTTT. It yields the protein CASSSTHSPLHF.